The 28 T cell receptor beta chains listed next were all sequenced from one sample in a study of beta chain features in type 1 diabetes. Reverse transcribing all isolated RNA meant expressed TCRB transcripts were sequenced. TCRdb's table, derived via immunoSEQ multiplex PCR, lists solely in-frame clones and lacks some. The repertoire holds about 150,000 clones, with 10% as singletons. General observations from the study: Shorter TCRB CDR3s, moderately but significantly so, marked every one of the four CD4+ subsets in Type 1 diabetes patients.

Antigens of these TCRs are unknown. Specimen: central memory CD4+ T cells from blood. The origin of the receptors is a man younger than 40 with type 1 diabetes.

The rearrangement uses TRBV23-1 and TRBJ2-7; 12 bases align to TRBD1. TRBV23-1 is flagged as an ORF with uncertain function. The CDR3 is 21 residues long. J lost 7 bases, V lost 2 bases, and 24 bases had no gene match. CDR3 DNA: TGCGCCAGCAGTCAAAACCCAAACCGAGCCCCCCCGGGACAGGGGGCCCCGGAGCAGTACTTC. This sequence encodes CASSQNPNRAPPGQGAPEQYF.

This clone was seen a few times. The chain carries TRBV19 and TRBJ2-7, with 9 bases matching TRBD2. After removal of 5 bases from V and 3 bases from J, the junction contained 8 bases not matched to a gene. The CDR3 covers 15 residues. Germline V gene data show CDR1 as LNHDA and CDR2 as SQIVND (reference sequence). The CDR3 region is CASSDRGSGSYEQYF. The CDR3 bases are TGTGCCAGTAGTGACCGGGGTAGCGGGAGCTACGAGCAGTACTTC.

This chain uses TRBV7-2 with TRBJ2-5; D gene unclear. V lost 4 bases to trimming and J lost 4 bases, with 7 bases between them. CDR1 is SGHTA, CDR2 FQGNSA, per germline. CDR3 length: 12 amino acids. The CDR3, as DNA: TGTGCCAGCAGCTACACGGGAGAGACCCAGTACTTC. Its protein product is CASSYTGETQYF.

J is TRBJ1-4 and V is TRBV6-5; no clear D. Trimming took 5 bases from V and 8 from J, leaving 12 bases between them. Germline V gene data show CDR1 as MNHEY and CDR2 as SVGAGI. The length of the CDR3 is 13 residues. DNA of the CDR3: TGTGCCAGCAGTCCCCCCGGGTCCGAAAAACTGTTTTTT. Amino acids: CASSPPGSEKLFF.

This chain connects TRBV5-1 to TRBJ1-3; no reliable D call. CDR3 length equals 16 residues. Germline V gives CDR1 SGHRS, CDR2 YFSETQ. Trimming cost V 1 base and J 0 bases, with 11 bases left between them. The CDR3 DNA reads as TGCGCCAGCAGCTTGACCAGCGGCTTCTCTGGAAACACCATATATTTT. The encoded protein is CASSLTSGFSGNTIYF.

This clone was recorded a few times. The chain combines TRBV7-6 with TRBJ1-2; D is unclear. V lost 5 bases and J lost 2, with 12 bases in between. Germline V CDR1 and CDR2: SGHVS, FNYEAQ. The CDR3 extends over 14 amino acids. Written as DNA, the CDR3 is TGTGCCAGCAGCCGCGAGGGCAGGAACTATGGCTACACCTTC. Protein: CASSREGRNYGYTF.

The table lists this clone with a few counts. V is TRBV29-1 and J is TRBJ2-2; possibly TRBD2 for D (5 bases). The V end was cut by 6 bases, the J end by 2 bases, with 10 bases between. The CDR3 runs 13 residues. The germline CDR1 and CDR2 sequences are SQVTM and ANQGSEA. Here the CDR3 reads CSVRARNTGELFF. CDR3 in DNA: TGCAGCGTGAGGGCGAGAAACACCGGGGAGCTGTTTTTT.

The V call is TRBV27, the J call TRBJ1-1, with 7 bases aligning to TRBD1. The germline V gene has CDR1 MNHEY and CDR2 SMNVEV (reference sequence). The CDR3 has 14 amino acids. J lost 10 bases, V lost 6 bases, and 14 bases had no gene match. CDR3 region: CASSQPRTGVRAFF. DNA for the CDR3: TGTGCCAGCAGCCAACCCCGGACAGGAGTCCGAGCTTTCTTT.

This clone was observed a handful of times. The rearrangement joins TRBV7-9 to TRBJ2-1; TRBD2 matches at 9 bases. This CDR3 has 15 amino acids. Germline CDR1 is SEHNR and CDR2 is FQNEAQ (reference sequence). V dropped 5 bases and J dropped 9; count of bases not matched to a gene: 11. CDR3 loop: CASSPSSGTTREQFF. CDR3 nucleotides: TGTGCCAGCAGCCCATCTAGCGGGACTACTCGTGAGCAGTTCTTC. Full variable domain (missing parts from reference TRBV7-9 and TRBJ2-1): DTGVSQNPRHKITKRGQNVTFRCDPISEHNRLYWYRQTLGQGPEFLTYFQNEAQLEKSRLLSDRFSAERPKGSFSTLEIQRTEQGDSAMYLCASSPSSGTTREQFFGPGTRLTVL.

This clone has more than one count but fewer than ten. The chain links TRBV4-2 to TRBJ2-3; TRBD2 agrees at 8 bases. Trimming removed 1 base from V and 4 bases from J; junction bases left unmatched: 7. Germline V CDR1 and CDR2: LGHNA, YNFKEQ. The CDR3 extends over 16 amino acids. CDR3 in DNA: TGTGCCAGCAGCCAAGGGGGCGCTAGCGGGCCAGATACGCAGTATTTT. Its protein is CASSQGGASGPDTQYF.

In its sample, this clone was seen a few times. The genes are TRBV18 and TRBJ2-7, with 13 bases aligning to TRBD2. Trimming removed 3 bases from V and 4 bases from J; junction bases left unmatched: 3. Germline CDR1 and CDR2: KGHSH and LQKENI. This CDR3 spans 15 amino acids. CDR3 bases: TGTGCCAGCTCACCCGGACTAGCGGGAGCATACGAGCAGTACTTC. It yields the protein CASSPGLAGAYEQYF.

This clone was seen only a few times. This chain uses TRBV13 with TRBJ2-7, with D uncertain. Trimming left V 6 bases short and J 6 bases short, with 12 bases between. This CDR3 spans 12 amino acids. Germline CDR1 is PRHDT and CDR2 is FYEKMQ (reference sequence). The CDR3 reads CASSLALREQYF. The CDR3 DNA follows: TGTGCCAGCAGTCTGGCCCTTCGCGAGCAGTACTTC.

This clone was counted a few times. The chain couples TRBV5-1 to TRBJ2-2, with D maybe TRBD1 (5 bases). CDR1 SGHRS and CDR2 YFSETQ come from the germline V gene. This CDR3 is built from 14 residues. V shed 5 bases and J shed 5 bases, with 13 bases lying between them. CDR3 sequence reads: CASSVETVTGELFF. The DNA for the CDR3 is TGCGCCAGCAGTGTTGAGACAGTTACCGGGGAGCTGTTTTTT.

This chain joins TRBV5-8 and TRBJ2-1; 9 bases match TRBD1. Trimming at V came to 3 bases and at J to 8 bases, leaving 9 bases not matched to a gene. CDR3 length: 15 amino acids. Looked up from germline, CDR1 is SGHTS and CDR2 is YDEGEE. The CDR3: CASSSGQGTRDEQFF. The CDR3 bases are TGTGCCAGCAGCTCCGGACAGGGGACGAGGGATGAGCAGTTCTTC.

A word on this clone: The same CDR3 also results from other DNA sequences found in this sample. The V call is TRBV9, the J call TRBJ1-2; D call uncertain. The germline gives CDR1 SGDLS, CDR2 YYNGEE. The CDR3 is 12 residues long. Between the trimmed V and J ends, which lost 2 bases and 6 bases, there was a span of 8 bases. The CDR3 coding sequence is TGTGCCAGCAGCGTGAGGAGGGATGGCTACACCTTC. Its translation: CASSVRRDGYTF.

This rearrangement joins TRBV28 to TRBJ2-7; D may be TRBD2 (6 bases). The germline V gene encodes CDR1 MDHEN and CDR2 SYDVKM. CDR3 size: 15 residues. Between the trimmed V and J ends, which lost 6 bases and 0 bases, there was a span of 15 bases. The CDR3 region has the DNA TGTGCCAGCAGCTCCCCCCGGGACTTCTCCTACGAGCAGTACTTC. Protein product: CASSSPRDFSYEQYF.

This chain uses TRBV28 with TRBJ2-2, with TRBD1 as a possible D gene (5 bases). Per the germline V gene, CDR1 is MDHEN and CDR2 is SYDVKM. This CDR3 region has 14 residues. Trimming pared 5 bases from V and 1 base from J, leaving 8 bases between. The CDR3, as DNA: TGTGCCAGCAGTCTCACAGGGAACACCGGGGAGCTGTTTTTT. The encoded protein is CASSLTGNTGELFF.

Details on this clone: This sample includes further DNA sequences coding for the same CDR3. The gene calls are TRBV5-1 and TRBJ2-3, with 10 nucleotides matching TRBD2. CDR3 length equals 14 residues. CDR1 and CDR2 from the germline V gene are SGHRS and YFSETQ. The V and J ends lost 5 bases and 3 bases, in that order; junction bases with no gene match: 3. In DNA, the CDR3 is TGCGCCAGCAGGCTAGCGGGAGCGACAGATACGCAGTATTTT. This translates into CASRLAGATDTQYF.

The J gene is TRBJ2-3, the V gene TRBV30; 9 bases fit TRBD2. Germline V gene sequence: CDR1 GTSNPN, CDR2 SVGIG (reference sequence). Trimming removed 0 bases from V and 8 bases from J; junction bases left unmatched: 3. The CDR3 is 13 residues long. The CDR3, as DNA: TGTGCCTGGAGTGTGGCTAGCGGGATTACGCAGTATTTT. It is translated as CAWSVASGITQYF.

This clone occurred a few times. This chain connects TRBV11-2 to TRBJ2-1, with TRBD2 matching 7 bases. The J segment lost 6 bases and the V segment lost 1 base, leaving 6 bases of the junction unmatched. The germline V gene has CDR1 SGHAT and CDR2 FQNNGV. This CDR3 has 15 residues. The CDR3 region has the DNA TGTGCCAGCAGCTTAGTGCGGGAGTACCTCAATGAGCAGTTCTTC. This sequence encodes CASSLVREYLNEQFF.

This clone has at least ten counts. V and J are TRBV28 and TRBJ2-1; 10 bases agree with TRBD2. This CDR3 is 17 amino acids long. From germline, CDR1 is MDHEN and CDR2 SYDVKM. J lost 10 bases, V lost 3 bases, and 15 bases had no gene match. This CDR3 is CASSFQAASSGSREQFF. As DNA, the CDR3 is TGTGCCAGCAGTTTCCAAGCGGCGTCTAGCGGGAGTCGGGAGCAGTTCTTC.

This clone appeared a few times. The CDR3, as DNA: TGTGCCAGCAGTTTATCGGACTCGGTTAGAGAGACCCAGTACTTC. It yields the protein CASSLSDSVRETQYF. The chain carries TRBV27 and TRBJ2-5; a weak D match, TRBD2 (5 bases). V was cut by 0 bases and J by 4 bases, with 12 bases left in between. Looked up from germline, CDR1 is MNHEY and CDR2 is SMNVEV (reference sequence). The CDR3 loop spans 15 amino acids.

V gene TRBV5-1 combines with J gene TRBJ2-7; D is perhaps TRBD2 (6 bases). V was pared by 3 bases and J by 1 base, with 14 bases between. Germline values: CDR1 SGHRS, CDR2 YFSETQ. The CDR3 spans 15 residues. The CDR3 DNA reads TGCGCCAGCAGCTCCTCTTTCGGAGGGTCCTACGAGCAGTACTTC. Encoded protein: CASSSSFGGSYEQYF. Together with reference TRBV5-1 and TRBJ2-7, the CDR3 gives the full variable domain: KAGVTQTPRYLIKTRGQQVTLSCSPISGHRSVSWYQQTPGQGLQFLFEYFSETQRNKGNFPGRFSGRQFSNSRSEMNVSTLELGDSALYLCASSSSFGGSYEQYFGPGTRLTVT.

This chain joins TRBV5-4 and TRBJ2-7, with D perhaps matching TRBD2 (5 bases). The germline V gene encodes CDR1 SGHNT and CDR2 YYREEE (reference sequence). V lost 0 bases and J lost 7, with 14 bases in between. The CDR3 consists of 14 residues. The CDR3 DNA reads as TGTGCCAGCAGCTTGGAGGGTTCCTGGAGGGAGCAGTACTTC. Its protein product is CASSLEGSWREQYF.

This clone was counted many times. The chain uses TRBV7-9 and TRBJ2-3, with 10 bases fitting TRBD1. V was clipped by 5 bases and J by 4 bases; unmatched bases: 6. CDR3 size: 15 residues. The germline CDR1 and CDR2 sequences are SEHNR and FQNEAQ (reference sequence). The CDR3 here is CASSPGTGVADTQYF. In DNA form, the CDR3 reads TGTGCCAGCAGCCCCGGGACAGGGGTGGCAGATACGCAGTATTTT.

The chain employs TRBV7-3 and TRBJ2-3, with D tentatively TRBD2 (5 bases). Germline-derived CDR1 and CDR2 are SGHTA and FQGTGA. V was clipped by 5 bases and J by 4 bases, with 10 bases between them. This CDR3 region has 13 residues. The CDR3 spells CASSTLEADTQYF. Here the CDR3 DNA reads TGTGCCAGCAGCACACTAGAGGCAGATACGCAGTATTTT.

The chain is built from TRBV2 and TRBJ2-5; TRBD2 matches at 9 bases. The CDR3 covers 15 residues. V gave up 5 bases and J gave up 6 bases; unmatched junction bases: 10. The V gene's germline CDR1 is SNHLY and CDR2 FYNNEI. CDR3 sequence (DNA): TGTGCCAGCAGTAACCGGCGGCTAGCGGGAAAGACCCAGTACTTC. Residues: CASSNRRLAGKTQYF.

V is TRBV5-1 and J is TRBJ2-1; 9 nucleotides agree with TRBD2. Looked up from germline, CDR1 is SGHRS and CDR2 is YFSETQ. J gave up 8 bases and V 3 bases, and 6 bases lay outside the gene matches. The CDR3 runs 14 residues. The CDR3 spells CASSYLAGPDEQFF. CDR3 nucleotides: TGCGCCAGCAGCTATCTAGCGGGACCGGATGAGCAGTTCTTC.